This T cell receptor beta chain was sequenced for a study of blood T cell repertoires in COVID-19. Across the study: Some COVID-19 samples were acute and others convalescent; all came from the United States, Italy and Spain.

This CDR3 region has 18 residues. Per germline, CDR1 KGHDR and CDR2 SFDVKD. V lost 3 bases, J lost 6 bases, and 14 bases stayed unmatched. Authors' processing steps: Nucleated cell number was recorded as an estimate derived from reference gene primer amplification. Here immunoSEQ multiplex PCR was the method, and the copy in TCRdb shows in-frame clones only, minus some. Clone size and the V and J calls come from that table; the DNA yielded D and trimming. The profile shows about 58,000 clones, roughly 90% of them singletons. This clone is a singleton in its sample. This receptor was obtained from a man aged 60-69 years with active COVID-19. Sequencing was done on a sample of peripheral blood. The V call is TRBV24-1, the J call TRBJ2-1, with 9 bases aligning to TRBD2. CDR3 loop: CATSDPRSSGGALNEQFF. CDR3 in DNA: TGTGCCACCAGTGATCCCCGGAGTAGCGGGGGAGCACTCAATGAGCAGTTCTTC.